This T cell receptor (beta chain) was captured in a study of cytomegalovirus exposure and HLA in healthy donors. Looking at the study overall: Genotyping showed less than 85% of a few hundred donors falling in the Caucasian-associated ancestry cluster. General observations from the study: With further analysis later on, most CMV-associated TCR beta chains appeared HLA-restricted. Most TCR sequences were rare, but some public TCRs occurred in many donors.

With 5 bases clipped from V and 0 bases from J, the junction kept 2 bases outside the gene matches. CDR3 length: 15 residues. Germline V gives CDR1 WSHSY, CDR2 SAAADI. Comments on this clone: As yet, its antigen is unknown.

PCR primers comprised 60 Vbeta and 13 Jbeta primers. Authors' processing steps: Among the unique TCR beta chains that a later analysis counted, about 85 million in all, roughly 10 million were shared. The assay was immunoSEQ multiplex PCR, and TCRdb's table has in-frame clones only and misses some. The DNA gave D and trimming, while V, J and clone size come from that table. Of about 250,000 clones listed, approximately 85% are singletons. The sequence came from a girl aged 2-10 years in good health and CMV-seronegative. This chain connects TRBV10-2 to TRBJ2-1; 9 bases align to TRBD2. The sample taken for sequencing was PBMCs. CDR3 nucleotides: TGCGCCAGCAGTCTAGCGGGGAGCTCCTACAATGAGCAGTTCTTC. Encoded protein: CASSLAGSSYNEQFF.